Listed here are 3 T cell receptor beta chains from one sample, sequenced in a study of regulatory T cells in long-lasting Graves disease. The time point was: newly diagnosed GD, antithyroid drugs for less than 3 months. RNA from PBMCs was the source of the TCR library. Arm-PCR of CDR3 regions with iRepertoire HTBI primers generated TCR beta libraries. TCRdb reprocessed the multiplex PCR reads with MiXCR, giving one entry per CDR3 protein. The sample contains more than 300,000 distinct CDR3 sequences, roughly 15% of which appear only once. The source material was peripheral blood mononuclear cells (PBMCs), sampled at new diagnosis, from a patient treated with antithyroid drugs. These receptor sequences come from a female donor with Graves disease.

This clonotype was found many times. The J gene is TRBJ2-2, the V gene TRBV20-1, with TRBD2 matching over 7 bases. The germline V gene has CDR1 DFQATT and CDR2 SNEGSKA (reference sequence). The CDR3 consists of 15 residues. Trimming at V came to 8 bases and at J to 2 bases, leaving 11 bases not matched to a gene. In DNA, the CDR3 is TGCAGTCCCTGCCACCGGGACTACAACACCGGGGAGCTGTTTTTT. Amino acids: CSPCHRDYNTGELFF.

This clonotype was seen a few times. This chain uses TRBV9 with TRBJ2-2; TRBD1 agrees at 9 bases. Germline V gene lookup returns CDR1 SGDLS and CDR2 YYNGEE. With 4 bases clipped from V and 3 bases from J, the junction kept 4 bases outside the gene matches. This CDR3 contains 15 residues. The CDR3, as DNA: TGTGCCAGCAGCCTGGACAGGGGCTACACCGGGGAGCTGTTTTTT. This gives the protein CASSLDRGYTGELFF.

The rearrangement uses TRBV12-3 or TRBV12-4 and TRBJ2-3, with 10 bases that match TRBD2. V dropped 5 bases and J dropped 4; count of bases not matched to a gene: 9. CDR3 length: 16 residues. The CDR3 loop is CASSTSWTSGPDTQYF. The CDR3 DNA is TGTGCCAGCAGTACCTCTTGGACTAGCGGACCAGATACGCAGTATTTT.